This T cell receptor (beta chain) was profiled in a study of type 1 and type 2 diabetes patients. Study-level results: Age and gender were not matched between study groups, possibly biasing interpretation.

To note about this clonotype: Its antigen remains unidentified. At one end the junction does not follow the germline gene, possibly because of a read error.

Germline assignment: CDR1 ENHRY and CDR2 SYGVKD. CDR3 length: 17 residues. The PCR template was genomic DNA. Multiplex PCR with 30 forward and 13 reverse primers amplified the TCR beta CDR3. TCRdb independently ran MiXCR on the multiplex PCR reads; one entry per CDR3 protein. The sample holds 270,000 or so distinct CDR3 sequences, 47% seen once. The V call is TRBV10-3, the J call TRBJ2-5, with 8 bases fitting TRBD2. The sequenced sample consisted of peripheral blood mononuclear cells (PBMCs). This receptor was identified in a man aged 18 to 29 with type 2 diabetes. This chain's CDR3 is CASSYGSQLAAQETQYF. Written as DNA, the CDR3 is TGTGCCAGCAGTTACGGATCCCAACTAGCGGCACAAGAGACCCAGTACTTC.